This record looks at one TCR beta chain sequence and its context. The CDR3 loop spans 16 amino acids. CDR1 is WNHNN and CDR2 is SYGVQD in the germline V gene (reference sequence). V was trimmed by 8 bases and J by 1 base, leaving 18 bases between them. These data come from a study of control samples from healthy donors and cancer patients. The data were produced by immunoSEQ multiplex PCR, yet TCRdb's version contains in-frame clones alone and is incomplete. The table has roughly 400,000 clones, about nine tenths seen once. Sequencing used PBMCs. The source is a man between 40 and 49 years old with head and neck cancer. V and J are TRBV10-1 and TRBJ2-1, with D possibly matching TRBD1 (6 bases). The chain's CDR3 is CASAPLGAGSYNEQFF. The CDR3 DNA sequence: TGCGCCAGCGCCCCGTTGGGGGCCGGGTCCTACAATGAGCAGTTCTTC.